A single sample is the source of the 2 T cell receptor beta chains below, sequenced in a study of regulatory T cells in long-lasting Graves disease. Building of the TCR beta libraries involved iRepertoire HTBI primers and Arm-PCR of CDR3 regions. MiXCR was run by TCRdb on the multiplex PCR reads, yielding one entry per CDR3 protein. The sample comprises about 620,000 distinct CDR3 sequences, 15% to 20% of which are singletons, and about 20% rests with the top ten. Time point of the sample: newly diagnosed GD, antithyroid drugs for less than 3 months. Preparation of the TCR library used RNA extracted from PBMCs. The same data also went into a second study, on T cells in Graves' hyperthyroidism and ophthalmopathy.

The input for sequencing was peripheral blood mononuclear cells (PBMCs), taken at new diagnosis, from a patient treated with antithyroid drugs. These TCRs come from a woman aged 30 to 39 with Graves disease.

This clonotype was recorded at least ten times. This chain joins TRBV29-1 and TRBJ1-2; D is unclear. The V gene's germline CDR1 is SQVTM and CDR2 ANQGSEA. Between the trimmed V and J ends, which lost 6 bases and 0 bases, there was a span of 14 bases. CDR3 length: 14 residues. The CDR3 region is CSVSQVRTNYGYTF. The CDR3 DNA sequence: TGCAGCGTGTCCCAAGTGCGTACTAACTATGGCTACACCTTC.

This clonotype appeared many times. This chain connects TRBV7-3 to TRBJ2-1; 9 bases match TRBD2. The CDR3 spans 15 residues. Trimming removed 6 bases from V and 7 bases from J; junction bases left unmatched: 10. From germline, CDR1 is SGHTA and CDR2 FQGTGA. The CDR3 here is CASSWGLAGWNEQFF. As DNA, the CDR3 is TGTGCCAGCAGTTGGGGGCTAGCGGGATGGAATGAGCAGTTCTTC. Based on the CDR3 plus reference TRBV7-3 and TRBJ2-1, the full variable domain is GAGVSQTPSNKVTEKGKYVELRCDPISGHTALYWYRQSLGQGPEFLIYFQGTGAADDSGLPNDRFFAVRPEGSVSTLKIQRTERGDSAVYLCASSWGLAGWNEQFFGPGTRLTVL.